This T cell receptor beta chain was obtained from a study of blood T cell repertoires in COVID-19. Study-wide background: Acute-phase and convalescent COVID-19 samples originated in the United States, Italy and Spain.

The V and J ends lost 2 bases and 7 bases respectively, with 11 bases between them. The CDR3 runs to 14 residues. Looked up from germline, CDR1 is LGHNT and CDR2 is FRNRAP. Per the authors' pipeline: Reference gene primer amplification gave estimated nucleated cell counts. Clones were sequenced by immunoSEQ multiplex PCR, and TCRdb holds only the in-frame ones, with some missing. For V, J and clone size, that table is used; D and trimming come from the DNA. The sample includes about 120,000 clones, about 87% seen only once; the top ten take 25% to 30%. The sequence came from a woman aged 65 to 85 with acute or convalescent COVID-19. Specimen: peripheral blood. The chain links TRBV12-5 to TRBJ2-2, with a possible D match to TRBD1 (6 bases). CDR3 DNA: TGTGCTAGTGGTTTGCGCAGGGGAAACGGGGAGCTGTTTTTT. Translated: CASGLRRGNGELFF.